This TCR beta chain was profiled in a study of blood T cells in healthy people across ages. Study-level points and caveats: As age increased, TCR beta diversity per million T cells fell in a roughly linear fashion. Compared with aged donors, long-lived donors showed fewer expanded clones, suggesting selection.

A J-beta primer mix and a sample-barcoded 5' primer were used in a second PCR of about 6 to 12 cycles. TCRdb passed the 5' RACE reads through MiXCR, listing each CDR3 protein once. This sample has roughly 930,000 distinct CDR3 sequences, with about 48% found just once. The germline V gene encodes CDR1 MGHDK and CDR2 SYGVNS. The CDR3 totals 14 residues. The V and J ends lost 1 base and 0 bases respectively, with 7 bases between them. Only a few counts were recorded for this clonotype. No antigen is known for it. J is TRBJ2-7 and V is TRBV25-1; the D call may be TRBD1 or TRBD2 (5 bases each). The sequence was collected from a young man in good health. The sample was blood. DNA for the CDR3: TGTGCCAGCAGTGAATTCGGGACCTCCTACGAGCAGTACTTC. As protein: CASSEFGTSYEQYF.